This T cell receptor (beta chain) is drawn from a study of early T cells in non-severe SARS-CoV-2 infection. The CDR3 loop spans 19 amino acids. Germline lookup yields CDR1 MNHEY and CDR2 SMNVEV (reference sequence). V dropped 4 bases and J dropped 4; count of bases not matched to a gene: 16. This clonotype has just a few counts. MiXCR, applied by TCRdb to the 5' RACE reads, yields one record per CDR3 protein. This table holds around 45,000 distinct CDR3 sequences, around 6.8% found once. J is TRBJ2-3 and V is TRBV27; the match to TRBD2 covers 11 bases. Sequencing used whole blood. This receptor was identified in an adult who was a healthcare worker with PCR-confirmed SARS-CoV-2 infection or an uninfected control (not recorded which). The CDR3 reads CASSSYRLAGTRRADTQYF. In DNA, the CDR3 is TGTGCCAGCAGTTCCTACCGACTAGCGGGGACACGTCGCGCAGATACGCAGTATTTT.